The next 3 T cell receptor beta chains were all read from a single sample in a study of cytomegalovirus exposure and HLA in healthy donors. The method was immunoSEQ multiplex PCR; TCRdb's version includes in-frame clones alone and lacks a portion of them. Here the sample spans 150,000 or so clones, 89% being singletons. Source material: PBMCs. The receptor set was obtained from a woman aged 18-29 years in good health and CMV-seronegative.

This clone appeared once. V and J are TRBV11-2 and TRBJ2-1; possible D gene TRBD1, 6 bases. V was pared by 7 bases and J by 5 bases, with 12 bases between. Germline V gene lookup returns CDR1 SGHAT and CDR2 FQNNGV. There are 13 residues in the CDR3. CDR3 DNA: TGTGCCAGCACCCAGACAGGTAACAATGAGCAGTTCTTC. It codes for CASTQTGNNEQFF.

CDR3 nucleotides: TGTGCCAGCAGCGTAGCTATCAGAGCGGGGGGGCGGTCGATGCGCAATGAGCAGTTCTTC. Translation gives CASSVAIRAGGRSMRNEQFF. V usage is TRBV9 and J usage is TRBJ2-1, with TRBD2 matching over 10 bases. CDR3 length equals 20 residues. Germline CDR1 reads SGDLS; CDR2 reads YYNGEE. The J segment lost 6 bases and the V segment lost 0 bases, leaving 18 bases of the junction unmatched.

The chain couples TRBV11-2 to TRBJ1-2; D not certain. With 3 bases removed from V and 8 bases from J, the gap between germline ends came to 22 bases. Germline CDR1 reads SGHAT; CDR2 reads FQNNGV. The length of the CDR3 is 16 residues. The chain's CDR3 is CASSFNDPYRGGGYTF. CDR3 DNA sequence: TGTGCCAGCAGCTTTAATGATCCCTACCGAGGAGGAGGCTACACCTTC.